This TCR beta chain was identified during a study of cytomegalovirus exposure and HLA in healthy donors. Study results and caveats: The CMV antigen specificity of a few CMV-associated chains was confirmed through in vitro analysis. Relative to equally common others, HLA-associated TCR beta chains showed greater clonal expansion in a later analysis. Presence/absence analyses supposed approximately even sequencing depth among donors. Indistinguishable V segments, including TRBV6-2 and TRBV6-3, were excluded.

The PCR employed 60 Vbeta primers together with 13 Jbeta primers. The table came from immunoSEQ multiplex PCR; TCRdb's copy has only in-frame clones and leaves some out. This sample's clone table lists 55,000 to 85,000 clones. Of note for this clone: Its antigen is undetermined.

The CDR3 extends over 15 amino acids. V dropped 5 bases and J dropped 3; count of bases not matched to a gene: 7. CDR1 SGHAT and CDR2 FQNNGV come from the germline V gene. Sequenced input: PBMCs. V and J are TRBV11-2 and TRBJ2-7; 10 bases agree with TRBD2. The sequence came from a female donor in good health and CMV-seropositive. CDR3 coding DNA: TGTGCCAGCAGCGATACTAGCGGGACTTTCTACGAGCAGTACTTC. It encodes CASSDTSGTFYEQYF. The entire variable domain, with the rest obtained from reference TRBV11-2 and TRBJ2-7, is as follows: EAGVAQSPRYKIIEKRQSVAFWCNPISGHATLYWYQQILGQGPKLLIQFQNNGVVDDSQLPKDRFSAERLKGVDSTLKIQPAKLEDSAVYLCASSDTSGTFYEQYFGPGTRLTVT.